The clone carrying this TCR beta chain turned up a few times. Germline CDR1 and CDR2: SNHLY and FYNNEI. J lost 8 bases, V lost 8 bases, and 7 bases had no gene match. CDR3 size: 14 residues. TCRdb re-called the RT-PCR reads through MiXCR, storing one row per CDR3 protein. The top ten hold 5.5% to 6.5% of the sample, which has 920,000 or so distinct CDR3 sequences, under 20% seen once. The data were taken from a study of patients and donors after allogeneic stem cell transplantation. The source material was blood, either unsorted or a sorted T cell fraction (not recorded which). The chain recombines TRBV2 with TRBJ2-1; TRBD1 matches 12 bases. The clonotype comes from a human donor who was either an allogeneic HSCT recipient or a stem cell or donor lymphocyte infusion donor (not recorded which). It is not recorded whose cells these are; they may come from a transplant donor. The chain's CDR3 is CASEGQGANHEQFF. The CDR3 nucleotides read TGTGCCAGCGAGGGACAGGGGGCCAACCATGAGCAGTTCTTC.